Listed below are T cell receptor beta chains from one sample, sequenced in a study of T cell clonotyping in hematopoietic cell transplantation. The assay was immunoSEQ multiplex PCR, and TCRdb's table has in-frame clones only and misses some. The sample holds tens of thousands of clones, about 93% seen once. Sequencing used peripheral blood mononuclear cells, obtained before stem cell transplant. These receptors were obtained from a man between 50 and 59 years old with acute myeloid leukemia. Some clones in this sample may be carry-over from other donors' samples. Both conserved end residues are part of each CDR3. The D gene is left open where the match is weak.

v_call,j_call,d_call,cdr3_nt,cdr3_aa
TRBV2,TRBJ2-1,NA,TGTGCCAGCAGCGGGCCTTCCTACAATGAGCAGTTCTTC,CASSGPSYNEQFF
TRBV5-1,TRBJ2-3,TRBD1,TGCGCCAGCAGCAGCGGGGACAGGGATGCAGATACGCAGTATTTT,CASSSGDRDADTQYF
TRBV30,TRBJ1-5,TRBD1,TGTGCCTGGAACGACAGACAGGGAGGACAGCCCCAGCATTTT,CAWNDRQGGQPQHF
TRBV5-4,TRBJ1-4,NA,TGTGCCAGCAGCTTGAGGGGATCAACTAATGAAAAACTGTTTTTT,CASSLRGSTNEKLFF
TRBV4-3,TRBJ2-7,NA,TGCGCCAGCAGCCAAGATTGGGGCCGACAAGGGCTACCATACGAGCAGTACTTC,CASSQDWGRQGLPYEQYF
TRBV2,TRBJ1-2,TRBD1,TGTGCCAGCAGTGCCTCACAGGGGAACTATGGCTACACCTTC,CASSASQGNYGYTF
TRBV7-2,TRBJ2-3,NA,TGTGCCAGCAGCTTATCGGGATCTCATTCTGGAGATACGCAGTATTTT,CASSLSGSHSGDTQYF
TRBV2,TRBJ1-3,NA,TGTGCCAGCAGCTCTGTTGGAAACACCATATATTTT,CASSSVGNTIYF
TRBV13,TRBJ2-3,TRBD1,TGTGCCAGCAGCTTAGTGGGGACAGGGTACACAGATACGCAGTATTTT,CASSLVGTGYTDTQYF
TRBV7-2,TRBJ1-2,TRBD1,TGTGCCAGCAGCTCAGACCCAGGGGGGGGCTATGGCTACACCTTC,CASSSDPGGGYGYTF
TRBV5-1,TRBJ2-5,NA,TGCGCCAGCAGCCCACGAGCCGACCAAGAGACCCAGTACTTC,CASSPRADQETQYF
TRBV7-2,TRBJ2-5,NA,TGTGCCAGCAGCCCCCCAGCGGGGACCCAGTACTTC,CASSPPAGTQYF
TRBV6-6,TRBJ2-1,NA,TGTGCCAGCAGTTACTCCAAGACGGAGCAGTTCTTC,CASSYSKTEQFF
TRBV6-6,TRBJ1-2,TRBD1,TGTGCCAGCAGTCCAACGGGACAGGGATTCTCTGGCTACACCTTC,CASSPTGQGFSGYTF
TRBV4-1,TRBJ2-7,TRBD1,TGCGCCAGCAGCCAAGACTACAGCCGGGACAGGACCTACGAGCAGTACTTC,CASSQDYSRDRTYEQYF
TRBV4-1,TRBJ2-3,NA,TGCGCCAGCAGCCAAGCCCCTTTCCCCGTCGGAGATACGCAGTATTTT,CASSQAPFPVGDTQYF
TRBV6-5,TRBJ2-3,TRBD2,TGTGCCAGCAGTGGCGGGAGGCACACAGATACGCAGTATTTT,CASSGGRHTDTQYF
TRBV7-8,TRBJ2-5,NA,TGTGCCAGCAGCCCCCGGACACAGTACCAAGAGACCCAGTACTTC,CASSPRTQYQETQYF
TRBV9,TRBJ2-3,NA,TGTGCCAGCAGCGTAGAAAGGGTATCAGATACGCAGTATTTT,CASSVERVSDTQYF
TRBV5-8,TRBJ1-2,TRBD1,TGTGCCAGCAGCTTGGCGGGGCAGGGGGCCCATGGCTACACCTTC,CASSLAGQGAHGYTF
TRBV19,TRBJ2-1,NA,TGTGCCAGTAGTATCTGGACCATAAACAATGAGCAGTTCTTC,CASSIWTINNEQFF
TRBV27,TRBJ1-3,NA,TGTGCCAGCAGGGGGTGGGGGCCGAGCTCTGGAAACACCATATATTTT,CASRGWGPSSGNTIYF